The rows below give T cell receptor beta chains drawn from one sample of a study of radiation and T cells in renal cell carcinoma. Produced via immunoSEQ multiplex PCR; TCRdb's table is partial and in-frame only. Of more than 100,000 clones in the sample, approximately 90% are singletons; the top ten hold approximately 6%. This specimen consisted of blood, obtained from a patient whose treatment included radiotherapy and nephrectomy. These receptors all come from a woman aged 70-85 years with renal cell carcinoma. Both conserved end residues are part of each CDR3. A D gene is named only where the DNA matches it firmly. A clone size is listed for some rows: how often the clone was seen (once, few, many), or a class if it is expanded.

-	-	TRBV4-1	CASSHSPGSNQPQHF
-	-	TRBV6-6	CASSSTGTNEKLFF
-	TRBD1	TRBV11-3	CASSVSGGWGYNEQFF
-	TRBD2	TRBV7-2	CASSSMGGYGYEQYF
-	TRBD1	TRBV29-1	CSVPTGVYGYTF
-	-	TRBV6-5	CASSYGSDGNTIYF
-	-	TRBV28	CASSFPHPLPYSPLHF
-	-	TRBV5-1	CASSLDKQETQYF
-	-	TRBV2	CASKENSGETQYF
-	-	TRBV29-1	CSVEKDTNEKLFF
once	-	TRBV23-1	CASSQSAQGGLMHSPLHF
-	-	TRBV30	CAWSVPGTPHQNTEAFF
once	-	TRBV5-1	CASSLAAQSGISYTF
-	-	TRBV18	CASSPGYEQYF
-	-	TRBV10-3	CAIFRPGWDEQYF
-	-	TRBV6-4	CASSGRGLSTDTQYF
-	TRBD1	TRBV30	CAWSPRDHRDRGDTIYF
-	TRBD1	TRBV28	CASSFRGIMNTEAFF
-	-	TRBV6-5	CASRGDRYNEQFF
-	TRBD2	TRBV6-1	CASSARLAGATTDTQYF
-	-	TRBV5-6	CASSLSEVIRYGYTF
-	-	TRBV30	CAWSVGVAEQYF
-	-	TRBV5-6	CASSLGRWVSGELFF
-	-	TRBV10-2	CASSESPSNYGYTF
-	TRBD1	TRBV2	CASSEGQAPLYGYTF
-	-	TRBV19	CASSIYRSSGANVLTF
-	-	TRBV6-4	CASRTGTSGANVLTF
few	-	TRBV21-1	CASSKASGTGNNEQFF
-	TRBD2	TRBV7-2	CASSSTSGGVYNTGELFF
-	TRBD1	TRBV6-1	CASSEQQGAFGNTIYF
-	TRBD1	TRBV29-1	CSVEGGDRALQETQYF
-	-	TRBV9	CASSVGAQGSNTGELFF
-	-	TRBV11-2	CASSFAGPNTEAFF
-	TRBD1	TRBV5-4	CASSLIGQGRQETQYF
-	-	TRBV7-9	CASSFETLYEQYF
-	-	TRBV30	CAWSGTPEGNQPQHF
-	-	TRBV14	CASSRRRAGPNEKLFF
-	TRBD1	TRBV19	CASSAVDRVSNQPQHF
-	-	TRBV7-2	CASSLATDGYTF
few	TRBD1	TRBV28	CASSPDRGTEAFF
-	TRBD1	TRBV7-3	CASSLKRDSEQYF
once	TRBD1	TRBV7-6	CASSLVGSTGVADTQYF